The 21 T cell receptor beta chains in this list originate from one sample, sequenced in a study of molecular identifiers for immune sequencing clone quantification. TCRdb re-called the PCR reads with MiXCR, one entry per CDR3 protein. The data show 97,000 or so distinct CDR3 sequences, under 40% seen once. The sample consisted of naive CD8+ T cells from blood, with Jurkat cell RNA spiked in. Documented subset: FACS-sorted CD8+CD4-CCR7+CD45RA+ naive T cells. These TCRs come from a human donor in good health. Some libraries in this study had Jurkat cell RNA spiked in.

This clonotype was detected a few times. The genes are TRBV9 and TRBJ2-3; D possibly corresponds to TRBD1 (5 bases). The CDR3 runs 15 residues. In germline, CDR1 is SGDLS, CDR2 YYNGEE. The V end was cut by 4 bases, the J end by 4 bases, with 16 bases between. The CDR3 here is CASSPIRVGADTQYF. CDR3 in DNA: TGTGCCAGCAGCCCAATCCGGGTAGGGGCAGATACGCAGTATTTT. The entire variable domain, with the rest obtained from reference TRBV9 and TRBJ2-3, is as follows: DSGVTQTPKHLITATGQRVTLRCSPRSGDLSVYWYQQSLDQGLQFLIQYYNGEERAKGNILERFSAQQFPDLHSELNLSSLELGDSALYFCASSPIRVGADTQYFGPGTRLTVL.

The rearrangement joins TRBV6-2 or TRBV6-3 to TRBJ2-7; 10 nucleotides align to TRBD2. CDR1 and CDR2 from the germline V gene are MNHEY and SVGEGT. Trimming removed 0 bases from V and 3 bases from J; junction bases left unmatched: 5. The CDR3 spans 16 residues. CDR3 region: CASSYSMSSGSYEQYF. The CDR3 nucleotides are TGTGCCAGCAGTTACTCTATGTCTAGCGGGAGCTACGAGCAGTACTTC.

A word on this clonotype: The junction does not match germline at one end; this may be a read error. This sequence joins TRBV15 and TRBJ2-7; TRBD1 might be the D (5 bases). The CDR3 consists of 14 residues. Germline CDR1 LNHNV, CDR2 YYDKDF (reference sequence). The CDR3, as DNA: TGTGCCACCAGCAGAGCGGACAACTCCCACGAGCAGTACTTC. Translated: CATSRADNSHEQYF.

This clonotype was counted many times. The J gene is TRBJ2-7, the V gene TRBV20-1; weak D call: TRBD1 (5 bases). CDR3 size: 15 residues. V gave up 0 bases and J gave up 5 bases, with 17 bases separating them. CDR1 and CDR2 (germline): DFQATT, SNEGSKA (reference sequence). The CDR3 bases are TGCAGTGCTAGAGATCTGTTAGGGGAAGGAGACGAGCAGTACTTC. This encodes CSARDLLGEGDEQYF.

This chain links TRBV27 with TRBJ2-7; a possible D gene is TRBD2 (5 bases). This CDR3 region has 14 residues. The V gene lost 7 bases and the J gene lost 7 bases, with 20 bases spanning the gap. In germline, CDR1 is MNHEY, CDR2 SMNVEV (reference sequence). CDR3 sequence reads: CASMGIGELREQYF. The CDR3, as DNA: TGTGCCAGCATGGGAATCGGGGAATTAAGGGAGCAGTACTTC.

This chain links TRBV7-2 with TRBJ1-2; D is uncertain. Trimming took 3 bases from V and 1 from J, leaving 9 bases between them. Germline assignment: CDR1 SGHTA and CDR2 FQGNSA. The CDR3 totals 14 residues. Here the CDR3 reads CASSFTHSNYGYTF. DNA for the CDR3: TGTGCCAGCAGCTTTACACACAGTAACTATGGCTACACCTTC.

As to this clonotype: At one end the junction does not follow the germline gene, possibly because of a read error. In nucleotides, the CDR3 is TGTGCCAGCAGCTTAGGGGACAGGGTCCTCCAAGGGACCCAGTACTTC. Protein product: CASSLGDRVLQGTQYF. V and J are TRBV7-2 and TRBJ2-5; TRBD1 aligns across 9 bases. The CDR3 is 16 residues long. CDR1 SGHTA and CDR2 FQGNSA come from the germline V gene.

The chain carries TRBV10-3 and TRBJ2-7; no firm D call. The CDR3 length is 16 residues. Germline V gives CDR1 ENHRY, CDR2 SYGVKD. Trimming stripped 0 bases from V and 2 bases from J, with 14 bases between. The CDR3 coding sequence is TGTGCCATCAGTGAGTCTCCTGCGTATCCTCCCTACGAGCAGTACTTC. The encoded protein is CAISESPAYPPYEQYF.

V gene TRBV6-2 or TRBV6-3 combines with J gene TRBJ2-1; 15 bases are shared with TRBD2. V lost 4 bases to trimming and J lost 7 bases; unmatched junction nucleotides: 8. The germline CDR1 and CDR2 sequences are MNHEY and SVGEGT. The CDR3 loop spans 17 amino acids. CDR3 sequence: CASSSFGTSGRLNEQFF. The DNA for the CDR3 is TGTGCCAGCAGTTCCTTCGGGACTAGCGGGAGGTTAAATGAGCAGTTCTTC.

At least ten counts were recorded for this clonotype. The gene calls are TRBV7-2 and TRBJ2-4; 11 positions match TRBD2. The CDR3 covers 17 residues. CDR1 is SGHTA, CDR2 FQGNSA, per germline. J lost 1 base, V lost 2 bases, and 4 bases had no gene match. The CDR3 reads CASSLLAGGLAKNIQYF. The CDR3 coding sequence is TGTGCCAGCAGCTTACTAGCGGGAGGTTTGGCCAAAAACATTCAGTACTTC.

Details on this clonotype: A clone one base away is much larger, so this may be a read error. The rearrangement joins TRBV28 to TRBJ2-7; D uncertain. Germline loops: CDR1 MDHEN, CDR2 SYDVKM. CDR3 length: 14 residues. The CDR3 bases are TGTGCCAGCAGTTTGATTTGGTCCTCCTTCGAGCAGTACTTC. Translation gives CASSLIWSSFEQYF.

A single count supports this clonotype. This chain joins TRBV20-1 and TRBJ1-4; perhaps TRBD1 as D (6 bases). V was trimmed by 3 bases and J by 7 bases, leaving 15 bases between them. The CDR3 loop spans 14 amino acids. Germline CDR1 reads DFQATT; CDR2 reads SNEGSKA (reference sequence). CDR3 sequence reads: CSASTGTMGEKLFF. CDR3 coding DNA: TGCAGTGCTAGTACTGGGACAATGGGTGAAAAACTGTTTTTT.

The table lists this clonotype with many counts. This chain connects TRBV20-1 to TRBJ2-3; D is possibly TRBD2 (5 bases). Germline V CDR1 and CDR2: DFQATT, SNEGSKA (reference sequence). Trimming removed 4 bases from V and 2 bases from J, with 10 bases in between. This CDR3 is 13 amino acids long. The CDR3 DNA reads as TGCAGTGCTATTGAAGCGGCCACAGATACGCAGTATTTT. Translating gives CSAIEAATDTQYF.

This chain uses TRBV7-9 with TRBJ1-5; tentatively, D is TRBD1 (5 bases). Germline CDR1 and CDR2: SEHNR and FQNEAQ (reference sequence). This CDR3 is built from 15 residues. Trimming shortened V by 5 bases and J by 1 base, and 12 bases separated the two germline ends. The CDR3: CASSPPGRSNQPQHF. CDR3 in DNA: TGTGCCAGCAGCCCTCCGGGACGAAGCAATCAGCCCCAGCATTTT.

This clonotype was found many times. This chain links TRBV7-8 with TRBJ2-1; 8 bases line up with TRBD2. The CDR3 extends over 14 amino acids. With 4 bases clipped from V and 7 bases from J, the junction kept 6 bases outside the gene matches. Germline V gives CDR1 SGHVS, CDR2 FQNEAQ. CDR3 in DNA: TGTGCCAGCAGCTCCTTAGCGGGAAGAAATGAGCAGTTCTTC. Its protein is CASSSLAGRNEQFF.

In its sample, this clonotype was seen a few times. The chain links TRBV19 to TRBJ1-5, with TRBD1 as a possible D gene (5 bases). Trimming shortened V by 1 base and J by 5 bases, and 9 bases separated the two germline ends. Germline CDR1 reads LNHDA; CDR2 reads SQIVND (reference sequence). The CDR3 totals 14 residues. CDR3: CASSIAGSHQPQHF. In DNA form, the CDR3 reads TGTGCCAGTAGTATAGCAGGGTCGCATCAGCCCCAGCATTTT.

Only a few counts were recorded for this clonotype. The chain couples TRBV12-3 or TRBV12-4 to TRBJ1-1; D unresolved. The CDR3 has 15 amino acids. V was trimmed by 5 bases and J by 4 bases, leaving 17 bases between them. CDR3 nucleotides: TGTGCCAGCAGTGTAAGCCCCGGAGGTCTCACTGAAGCTTTCTTT. Protein sequence: CASSVSPGGLTEAFF.

This clonotype was recorded at least ten times. This chain connects TRBV12-3 or TRBV12-4 to TRBJ2-5, with D hard to call. The CDR3 is 11 residues long. V lost 5 bases and J lost 9, with 10 bases in between. The CDR3 coding sequence is TGTGCCAGCAGTACAGAGATGGCCCAGTACTTC. It specifies CASSTEMAQYF.

The chain links TRBV7-9 to TRBJ2-7, with D perhaps TRBD2 (6 bases). Germline V lookup: CDR1 SEHNR, CDR2 FQNEAQ (reference sequence). The CDR3 contains 13 residues. The V gene lost 5 bases and the J gene lost 7 bases, with 15 bases spanning the gap. In DNA, the CDR3 is TGTGCCAGCAGCCGAGACTTGGGGACTGAGCAGTACTTC. Translating it yields CASSRDLGTEQYF.

As for this clonotype: This may be a read error: a much more frequent sequence differs by one nucleotide. The chain is built from TRBV4-3 and TRBJ2-3; no firm D call. This CDR3 has 15 residues. Trimming pared 1 base from V and 3 bases from J, leaving 11 bases between. Germline V gene sequence: CDR1 LGHNA, CDR2 YSLEER. CDR3 sequence reads: CASSQGRTSTDTQYF. CDR3 nucleotide sequence: TGCGCCAGCAGCCAAGGTCGCACGTCGACAGATACGCAGTATTTT.

To note about this clonotype: The junction shows a germline mismatch at one end, possibly a read error. This chain joins TRBV4-1 and TRBJ2-2; D is uncertain. The CDR3 has 15 amino acids. Germline assignment: CDR1 MGHRA and CDR2 YSYEKL. The CDR3 bases are TGCGCCAGCAGCCAATCAAGCGCCAACAGCGGGGAGCTGTTTTTT. This translates into CASSQSSANSGELFF.